This entry concerns a single T cell receptor (beta chain). Its cognate antigen has yet to be identified. Base qualities are missing; no much larger clone stands one base away. The entry originates in a study of T cell repertoires in cytomegalovirus infection (dated by TCRdb to between 2017 and 2020). Study-wide context: Recently identified HLA-C-restricted CMV epitopes, whose presentation resists viral immunomodulation, were targeted by peptide stimulations together with well-studied HLA-B-restricted epitopes. Donor HLA type was relevant to the analysis, as public TCR beta signatures indicated carriage of CMV infection together with the matching HLA type.

CDR1 and CDR2, looked up from the germline V gene (reference sequence), are SEHNR and FQNEAQ. The CDR3 covers 14 residues, taking in both the cysteine and the phenylalanine. The kept DNA is CDR3 alone, 42 bases in frame from the first base. The junction carries 11 bases between V and J, which are trimmed by 1 base and 5 bases respectively. The treatment or condition label, as the study defines it: in vitro stimulation with specific CMV peptide epitopes to enrich CMV-specific T cells. General study outcomes and caveats: In the ex vivo response, HLA-C-restricted CMV-specific TCR beta clonotypes were dominant, and in two of eight donors the single most frequent clonotype came from this HLA-C-restricted group. Cumulative frequency of public TCR beta family members discriminated carriers of CMV infection plus the relevant HLA type in this cohort and an independent approximately 370-donor cohort.

The run used an Illumina HiSeq 1500. TCRdb reanalyzed the raw reads on its own, using fastp at Q25 for trimming and MiXCR for clone calling, and kept in-frame beta chains. Rows are combined by CDR3 protein, so each entry shows the most common genes and DNA. Here the sample has 200,000 to 250,000 distinct CDR3 sequences; around two fifths occur a single time. Approximately 59% of the sample comes from the top ten. The receptor was derived from a human donor in good health (CMV status not recorded). Some clones in this sample may be carry-over from other donors' samples. The sequenced sample was CD8+ T cells from cultured PBMCs, obtained from culture after CMV antigen stimulation. The sequence joins TRBV7-9 to TRBJ1-1; a confident D gene designation cannot be given. The nucleotide sequence reads as follows: TGTGCCAGCAGCTTAGGTATAGGAGAAACTGAAGCTTTCTTT. Protein translation: CASSLGIGETEAFF.